Below, 9 T cell receptor beta chains from the same sample are listed, as sequenced in a study of shared clonotypes between healthy human individuals. Only in-frame clones appear in the TCRdb table, and some are missing; sequencing was by immunoSEQ multiplex PCR. The sample has some 700,000 clones; about 90% are singletons. What was sequenced was memory CD8+ T cells from PBMCs. Subset here: CD45RO+ cells pooled with CCR7-negative TemRA cells. The receptor set was obtained from a man between 18 and 29 years old in good health. Some clones in this sample may be carry-over from other donors' samples.

CDR3 DNA sequence: TGTGCCGGGGAGGGAGGGAACTATGGCTACACCTTC. It codes for CAGEGGNYGYTF. The chain employs TRBV30 and TRBJ1-2; D unclear. This CDR3 is 12 amino acids long. Germline V gene sequence: CDR1 GTSNPN, CDR2 SVGIG (reference sequence). The V gene lost 8 bases and the J gene lost 2 bases, with 12 bases spanning the gap.

This chain connects TRBV29-1 to TRBJ2-1; TRBD2 aligns across 7 bases. The V gene end was trimmed by 3 bases and the J gene end by 6 bases; junction bases not matched to a gene: 11. From germline, CDR1 is SQVTM and CDR2 ANQGSEA. The CDR3 sequence is 15 residues long. CDR3 sequence reads: CSVEGTTWGFNEQFF. DNA for the CDR3: TGCAGCGTTGAGGGGACTACATGGGGATTCAATGAGCAGTTCTTC.

Of note for this clone: This sample also contains other DNA sequences that code for the same CDR3. The chain couples TRBV9 to TRBJ1-5, with 7 nucleotides matching TRBD1. This CDR3 region has 14 residues. Trimming cost V 2 bases and J 2 bases; bases outside gene matches: 1. Germline CDR1 SGDLS, CDR2 YYNGEE. The CDR3 DNA reads as TGTGCCAGCAGCGTTACAGGGGGCAATCAGCCCCAGCATTTT. The encoded protein is CASSVTGGNQPQHF.

This chain connects TRBV12-5 to TRBJ1-2; D gene uncertain. CDR1 and CDR2 (germline): LGHNT, FRNRAP. Trimming took 2 bases from V and 8 from J, leaving 9 bases between them. This CDR3 contains 12 residues. CDR3 DNA sequence: TGTGCTAGTGGTTTGTACGGGTGGGGCTACACCTTC. Encoded protein: CASGLYGWGYTF.

The chain carries TRBV4-1 and TRBJ2-7; 7 bases align to TRBD1. V shed 4 bases, J shed 5 bases, and the junction held 5 bases outside the gene matches. Germline V CDR1 and CDR2: MGHRA, YSYEKL. The CDR3 loop spans 13 amino acids. The CDR3 reads CASSRTGLNEQYF. CDR3 coding DNA: TGCGCCAGCAGCCGGACAGGATTAAACGAGCAGTACTTC.

The sample holds one count of this clone. V and J are TRBV6-1 and TRBJ2-7; 7 bases fit TRBD1. This CDR3 contains 16 residues. Germline V lookup: CDR1 MNHNS, CDR2 SASEGT. Trimming removed 3 bases from V and 5 bases from J; junction bases left unmatched: 13. The CDR3: CASSEWGQGVGDEQYF. The CDR3 DNA reads TGTGCCAGCAGTGAGTGGGGTCAGGGGGTTGGCGACGAGCAGTACTTC.

The chain uses TRBV27 and TRBJ2-7, with D tentatively TRBD2 (6 bases). Trimming cost V 3 bases and J 4 bases, with 16 bases left between them. The CDR3 totals 15 residues. Germline lookup yields CDR1 MNHEY and CDR2 SMNVEV (reference sequence). The CDR3 loop reads CASSFSGGLLYEQYF. For the CDR3, the DNA is TGTGCCAGCAGTTTCAGTGGGGGACTCCTTTACGAGCAGTACTTC.

The V gene is TRBV5-4, the J gene TRBJ2-7, with D possibly being TRBD1 (5 bases). The CDR3 length is 13 residues. V lost 0 bases to trimming and J lost 4 bases, with 8 bases between them. The germline CDR1 and CDR2 sequences are SGHNT and YYREEE (reference sequence). CDR3: CASSLGGLYEQYF. The DNA of the CDR3 is TGTGCCAGCAGCTTGGGGGGCCTATACGAGCAGTACTTC. Full variable domain (missing parts from reference TRBV5-4 and TRBJ2-7): ETGVTQSPTHLIKTRGQQVTLRCSSQSGHNTVSWYQQALGQGPQFIFQYYREEENGRGNFPPRFSGLQFPNYSSELNVNALELDDSALYLCASSLGGLYEQYFGPGTRLTVT.

This clone is a singleton in its sample. V usage is TRBV7-8 and J usage is TRBJ2-2, with unresolved D. V was cut by 5 bases and J by 8 bases, with 15 bases left in between. Germline V gene data show CDR1 as SGHVS and CDR2 as FQNEAQ. The CDR3 is made up of 14 amino acids. CDR3 loop: CASSPPLSPGELFF. The CDR3 coding sequence is TGTGCCAGCAGCCCCCCCCTTTCGCCTGGGGAGCTGTTTTTT.